This T cell receptor (beta chain) was observed in a study of T cell responses to AZD1222 COVID-19 vaccine. The germline gives CDR1 SQVTM, CDR2 ANQGSEA. Trimming cost V 5 bases and J 0 bases, with 5 bases left between them. CDR3 length equals 12 residues. A word on this clone: Its antigen is not known.

Study observations and caveats: The repertoires were collected only after the peak T cell response. Two AZD1222 doses significantly raised spike-specific TCR breadth and depth over controls. Just five to seven AZD1222 recipients tested seropositive at baseline.

Pooling covered second doses at about 4 or about 12 weeks. Some clones are missing from TCRdb's copy, which holds only in-frame ones; the method was immunoSEQ multiplex PCR. The profile shows about 200,000 clones, 85% to 95% of them singletons. Sequenced here: peripheral blood, sampled 28 days after the second AZD1222 dose. V is TRBV29-1 and J is TRBJ1-3; D not certain. The receptor was derived from an adult who received the AZD1222 COVID-19 vaccine. As DNA, the CDR3 is TGCAGCGTTCAGTTCTCTGGAAACACCATATATTTT. The encoded protein is CSVQFSGNTIYF. Looking up the rest from reference TRBV29-1 and TRBJ1-3 gives the full variable domain: SAVISQKPSRDICQRGTSLTIQCQVDSQVTMMFWYRQQPGQSLTLIATANQGSEATYESGFVIDKFPISRPNLTFSTLTVSNMSPEDSSIYLCSVQFSGNTIYFGEGSWLTVV.